Presented here are 14 T cell receptor beta chains from one specimen sequenced in a study of CD8 T cells in ankylosing spondylitis. TCRdb re-derived calls from the 5' RACE reads in MiXCR, one entry per CDR3 protein. The sample lists roughly 250,000 distinct CDR3 sequences, roughly a tenth occurring once. Sequenced sample: blood, either unsorted or a sorted T cell fraction (not recorded which). The receptor set was obtained from a male donor with ankylosing spondylitis or in good health (not recorded which).

The chain carries TRBV5-5 and TRBJ2-2; possibly TRBD1 or TRBD2 for D (6 bases each). In germline, CDR1 is SGHKS, CDR2 YYEKEE (reference sequence). Trimming shortened V by 5 bases and J by 7 bases, and 21 bases separated the two germline ends. The CDR3 extends over 16 amino acids. The CDR3 region has the DNA TGTGCCAGCAGACACTTCAAAGGGGGGCCGGGCGGGGAGCTGTTTTTT. This translates into CASRHFKGGPGGELFF.

Details on this clonotype: A much larger clonotype is one base distant, so this may be a read error. This rearrangement joins TRBV6-6 to TRBJ1-1; D unresolved. The germline gives CDR1 MNHNY, CDR2 SVGAGI (reference sequence). The CDR3 is 10 residues long. The CDR3: CASKSTEAIF. CDR3 coding DNA: TGTGCCAGCAAGAGCACTGAAGCTATCTTT.

This clonotype was detected many times. The chain carries TRBV3-1 and TRBJ2-2; D is perhaps TRBD2 (5 bases). The CDR3 totals 17 residues. Germline V gene lookup returns CDR1 LGHDT and CDR2 YNNKEL (reference sequence). V was pared by 0 bases and J by 6 bases, with 17 bases between. Here the CDR3 DNA reads TGTGCCAGCAGCCAAGATTTGTGGAGGAGCTCCCCCGGGGAGCTGTTTTTT. Translating gives CASSQDLWRSSPGELFF.

This clonotype was picked up many times. The rearrangement joins TRBV6-5 to TRBJ1-1; TRBD1 might be the D (5 bases). Germline V lookup: CDR1 MNHEY, CDR2 SVGAGI. The CDR3 has 11 residues. The V gene lost 8 bases and the J gene lost 8 bases, with 12 bases spanning the gap. The CDR3 nucleotides read TGTGCCAGCGGGACGGGGCTCGAAGCTTTCTTT. It is translated as CASGTGLEAFF.

This clonotype came up many times. The chain couples TRBV12-3 or TRBV12-4 to TRBJ2-7, with D unclear. The CDR3 loop spans 17 amino acids. The V gene lost 4 bases and the J gene lost 0 bases, with 19 bases spanning the gap. Here the CDR3 DNA reads TGTGCCAGCAGTTCCCTAAAAGGGATAATGGGCTCCTACGAGCAGTACTTC. Protein product: CASSSLKGIMGSYEQYF.

The chain is built from TRBV9 and TRBJ1-1; maybe TRBD1 (5 bases). The CDR3 is made up of 13 amino acids. Germline V gene lookup returns CDR1 SGDLS and CDR2 YYNGEE. With 4 bases removed from V and 11 bases from J, the gap between germline ends came to 18 bases. CDR3: CASSPPRGALAFF. The CDR3, as DNA: TGTGCCAGCAGCCCCCCCCGAGGGGCCTTGGCTTTCTTT.

This clonotype has a count of ten or more. This chain joins TRBV6-1 and TRBJ2-3, with unresolved D. The V and J ends lost 7 bases and 3 bases respectively, with 17 bases between them. Germline CDR1 is MNHNS and CDR2 is SASEGT. The CDR3 has 15 amino acids. In DNA, the CDR3 is TGTGCCAGCACCCAACACGAGAGTGGTACAGATACGCAGTATTTT. Protein: CASTQHESGTDTQYF.

This clonotype was observed at least ten times. The CDR3 loop is CSAPRGGHSYEQYF. The CDR3 bases are TGCAGTGCTCCCCGGGGGGGTCACTCCTACGAGCAGTACTTC. V and J are TRBV20-1 and TRBJ2-7; 8 nucleotides line up with TRBD2. V gave up 5 bases and J gave up 0 bases; unmatched junction bases: 6. Germline assignment: CDR1 DFQATT and CDR2 SNEGSKA (reference sequence). The CDR3 spans 14 residues.

V gene TRBV19 combines with J gene TRBJ2-1; 13 positions agree with TRBD2. The CDR3 contains 16 residues. The germline V gene encodes CDR1 LNHDA and CDR2 SQIVND (reference sequence). The junction had 11 bases not matched to a gene; V was cut back by 7 bases and J by 8 bases. The CDR3 here is CASMGLAGLLRDEQFF. As DNA, the CDR3 is TGTGCCAGTATGGGACTAGCGGGGCTCCTACGGGATGAGCAGTTCTTC.

This clonotype was detected many times. The genes are TRBV12-3 or TRBV12-4 and TRBJ1-5; D remains unclear. This CDR3 comprises 12 residues. V lost 6 bases to trimming and J lost 7 bases, with 10 bases between them. The CDR3 sequence: CASRTSRQPQHF. CDR3 sequence (DNA): TGTGCCAGCAGGACCTCGAGGCAGCCCCAGCATTTT.

This clonotype was counted ten times or more. DNA of the CDR3: TGTGCCAGCAGCCAAGGTTTAGAGGGCAGGCGCCACAATGAGCAGTTCTTC. Protein product: CASSQGLEGRRHNEQFF. V gene TRBV3-1 combines with J gene TRBJ2-1; D is possibly TRBD2 (5 bases). V was cut by 1 base and J by 5 bases, with 18 bases left in between. The germline CDR1 and CDR2 sequences are LGHDT and YNNKEL (reference sequence). The CDR3 sequence is 17 residues long.

There are many counts of this clonotype. The chain employs TRBV20-1 and TRBJ1-2; D unclear. The CDR3 has 13 amino acids. The ends were cut back, 3 bases at V and 7 bases at J, with 15 bases in the middle. Germline CDR1 and CDR2: DFQATT and SNEGSKA (reference sequence). The CDR3, as DNA: TGCAGTGCTAGTCTGCCGGGAACGGGTGGCTACACCTTC. Translating it yields CSASLPGTGGYTF.

The chain joins TRBV7-2 to TRBJ1-2; D not resolved. CDR1 is SGHTA, CDR2 FQGNSA, per germline. V was pared by 5 bases and J by 0 bases, with 10 bases between. The CDR3 has 14 amino acids. CDR3 loop: CASSPQSSNYGYTF. In DNA form, the CDR3 reads TGTGCCAGCAGCCCCCAGTCCTCTAACTATGGCTACACCTTC. Variable domain in full (rest from reference TRBV7-2 and TRBJ1-2): GAGVSQSPSNKVTEKGKDVELRCDPISGHTALYWYRQSLGQGLEFLIYFQGNSAPDKSGLPSDRFSAERTGGSVSTLTIQRTQQEDSAVYLCASSPQSSNYGYTFGSGTRLTVV.

In its sample, this clonotype was seen many times. The genes are TRBV21-1 and TRBJ2-1; TRBD2 is the table's D call and was not checked against the DNA. TRBV21-1 is an annotated pseudogene. This CDR3 contains 13 residues. The CDR3 DNA is TGTGCCAGCAGCAAAGGTAGCGGATATGAGCAGTTCTTC. Translating it yields CASSKGSGYEQFF.